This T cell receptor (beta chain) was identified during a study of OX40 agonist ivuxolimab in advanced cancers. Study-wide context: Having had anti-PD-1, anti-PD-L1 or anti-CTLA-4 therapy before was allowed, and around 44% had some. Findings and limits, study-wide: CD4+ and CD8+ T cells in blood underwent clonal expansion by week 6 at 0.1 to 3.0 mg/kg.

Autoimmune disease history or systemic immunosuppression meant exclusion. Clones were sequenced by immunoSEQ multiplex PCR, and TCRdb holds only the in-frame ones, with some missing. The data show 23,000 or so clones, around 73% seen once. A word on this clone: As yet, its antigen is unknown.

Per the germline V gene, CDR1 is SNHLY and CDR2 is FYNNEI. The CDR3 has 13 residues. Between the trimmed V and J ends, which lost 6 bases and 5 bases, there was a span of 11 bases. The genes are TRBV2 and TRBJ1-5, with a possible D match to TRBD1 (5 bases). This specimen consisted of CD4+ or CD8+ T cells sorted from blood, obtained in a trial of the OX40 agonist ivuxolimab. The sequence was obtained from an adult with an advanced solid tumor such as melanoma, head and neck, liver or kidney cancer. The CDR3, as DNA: TGTGCCAGCAGCTCAGGGAAGGATCAGCCCCAGCATTTT. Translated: CASSSGKDQPQHF.